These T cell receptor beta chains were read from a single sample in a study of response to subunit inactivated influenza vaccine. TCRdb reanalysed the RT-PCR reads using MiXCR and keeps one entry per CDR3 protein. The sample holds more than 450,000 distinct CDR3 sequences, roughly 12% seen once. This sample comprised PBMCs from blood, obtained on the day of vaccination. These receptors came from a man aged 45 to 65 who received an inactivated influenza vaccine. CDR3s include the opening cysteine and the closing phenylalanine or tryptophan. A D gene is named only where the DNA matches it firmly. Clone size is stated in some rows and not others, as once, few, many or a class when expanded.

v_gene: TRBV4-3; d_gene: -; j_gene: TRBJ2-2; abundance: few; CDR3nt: TGCGCCAGCAGCCAAGATAGGGGGACGATGGCCGGGGAGCTGTTTTTT; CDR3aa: CASSQDRGTMAGELFF
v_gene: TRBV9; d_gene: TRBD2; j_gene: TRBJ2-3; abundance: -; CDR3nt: TGTGCCAGCAGCCTAGCGGGGACTTTCGAAGATACGCAGTATTTT; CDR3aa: CASSLAGTFEDTQYF
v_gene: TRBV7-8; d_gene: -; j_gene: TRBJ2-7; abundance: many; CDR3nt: TGTGCCAGCAGCTCAGGACAGCGGCCCTACGAGCAGTACTTC; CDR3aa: CASSSGQRPYEQYF
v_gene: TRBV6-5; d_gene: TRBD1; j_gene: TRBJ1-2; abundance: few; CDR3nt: TGTGCCAGCAGTTACCGTGGGACAGGGGGAAGGAACTATGGCTACACCTTC; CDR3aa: CASSYRGTGGRNYGYTF
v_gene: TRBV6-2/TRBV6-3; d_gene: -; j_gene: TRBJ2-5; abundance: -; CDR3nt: TGTGCCAGCAGTTATGCGAAGGTCCAAGAGACCCAGTACTTC; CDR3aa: CASSYAKVQETQYF
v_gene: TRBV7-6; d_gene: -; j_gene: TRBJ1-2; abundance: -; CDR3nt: TGTGCCAGCAGCTCGGACGGAGGCTATGGCTACACCTTC; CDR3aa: CASSSDGGYGYTF
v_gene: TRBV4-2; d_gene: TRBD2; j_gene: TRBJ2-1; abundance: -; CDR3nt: TGTGCCAGCAGTATCCTAGCGGGAGGCCACAATGAGCAGTTCTTC; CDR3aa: CASSILAGGHNEQFF
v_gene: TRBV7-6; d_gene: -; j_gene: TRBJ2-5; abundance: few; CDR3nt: TGTGCCAGCAGCCCCTCCGTCGGCGGTCTACAAAATCAAGAGACCCAGTACTTC; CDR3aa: CASSPSVGGLQNQETQYF
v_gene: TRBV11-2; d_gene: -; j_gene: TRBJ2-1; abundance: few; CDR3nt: TGTGCCAGCAGCTTAGACCCCAGGGGCAAGAACAATGAGCAGTTCTTC; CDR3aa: CASSLDPRGKNNEQFF
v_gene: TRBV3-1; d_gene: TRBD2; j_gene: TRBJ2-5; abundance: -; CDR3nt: TGTGCCAGCAGCCATCGACTAGCGGGGGCAGGGGAGACCCAGTACTTC; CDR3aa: CASSHRLAGAGETQYF
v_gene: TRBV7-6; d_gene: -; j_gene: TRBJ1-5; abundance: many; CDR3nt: TGTGCCAGCAGCCTGGACGGTTCCTATCAGCCCCAGCATTTT; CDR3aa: CASSLDGSYQPQHF
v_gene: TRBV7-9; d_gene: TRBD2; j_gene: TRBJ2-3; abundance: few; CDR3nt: TGTGCCAGCAGCTTAACGGGAGGTCAAGATACGCAGTATTTT; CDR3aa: CASSLTGGQDTQYF
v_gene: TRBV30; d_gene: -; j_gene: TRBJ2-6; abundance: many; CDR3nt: TGTGCCTGGAGGGAAGAGGGAGTTGTTAGACTTTCTGGGGCCAACGTCCTGACTTTC; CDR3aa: CAWREEGVVRLSGANVLTF
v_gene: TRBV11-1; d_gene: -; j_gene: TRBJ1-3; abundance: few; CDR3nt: TGTGCCAGCAGCTTATCGCCAGAACCTTTAAGGACTGGAAACACCATATATTTT; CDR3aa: CASSLSPEPLRTGNTIYF
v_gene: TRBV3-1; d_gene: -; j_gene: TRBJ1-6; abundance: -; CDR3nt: TGTGCCAGCAGCCAAGATCGTTATTCACCCCTCCACTTT; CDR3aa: CASSQDRYSPLHF
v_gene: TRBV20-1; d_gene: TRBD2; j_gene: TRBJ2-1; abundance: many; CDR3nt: TGCAGTGCTAGCGCTGGATGGACTAGCGAGAACAATGAGCAGTTCTTC; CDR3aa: CSASAGWTSENNEQFF
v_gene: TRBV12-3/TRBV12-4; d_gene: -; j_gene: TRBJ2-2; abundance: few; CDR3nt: TGTGCCAGCAGTTTAGGGGAGTGGGTCGGCACCGGGGAGCTGTTTTTT; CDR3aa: CASSLGEWVGTGELFF
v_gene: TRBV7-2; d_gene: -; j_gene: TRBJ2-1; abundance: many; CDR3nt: TGTGCCAGCAGCTTGGGACAAAGTGATGAGCAGTTCTTC; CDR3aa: CASSLGQSDEQFF